The rows below give T cell receptor beta chains drawn from one sample of a study of T cell repertoires in cytomegalovirus infection. These receptors' antigens are unknown. MiXCR, run by TCRdb on the reads, gives a single entry per CDR3 protein. The table lists around 770,000 distinct CDR3 sequences, 25% to 30% of them singletons, with about 12% in the top ten. This material consisted of cultured CD8+ T cells from PBMCs, taken from culture after CMV antigen stimulation. These TCRs come from a human donor in good health (CMV status not recorded). Some clones in this sample may be carry-over from other donors' samples. Both conserved end residues are part of each CDR3. A D gene is named only where the DNA matches it firmly. The size field is filled for only some rows; it gives once, few, many or a size class.

TRBV7-9	TRBJ2-3	TRBD2	few	CASSPPGGGFTDTQYF	TGTGCCAGCAGCCCACCGGGAGGGGGTTTTACAGATACGCAGTATTTT
TRBV29-1	TRBJ2-5	TRBD2	-	CSVEPSGRRGETQYF	TGCAGCGTTGAACCTAGCGGGCGAAGAGGAGAGACCCAGTACTTC
TRBV6-1	TRBJ2-5	-	few	CASSDSFQETQYF	TGTGCCAGCAGTGATTCGTTCCAAGAGACCCAGTACTTC
TRBV10-3	TRBJ2-1	-	-	CAIRGVGRGKPNEQFF	TGTGCCATCAGGGGGGTGGGACGGGGAAAACCTAATGAGCAGTTCTTC
TRBV19	TRBJ2-5	-	-	CASSFGTDLSETQYF	TGTGCCAGTAGTTTCGGGACGGACTTATCCGAGACCCAGTACTTC
TRBV7-9	TRBJ1-1	-	few	CASSTTGRGIPEAFF	TGTGCCAGCAGCACCACGGGCCGAGGGATACCTGAAGCTTTCTTT
TRBV7-9	TRBJ1-4	-	many	CASSSTREGADNEKLFF	TGTGCCAGCAGCTCAACGCGCGAAGGGGCAGATAATGAAAAACTGTTTTTT
TRBV27	TRBJ1-5	-	-	CASSSVGRNQPQHF	TGTGCCAGCAGTTCGGTCGGGCGAAATCAGCCCCAGCATTTT
TRBV7-4	TRBJ1-4	-	-	CASPQRPRDPTNEKLFF	TGTGCCAGCCCCCAACGCCCCAGGGACCCAACTAATGAAAAACTGTTTTTT
TRBV7-9	TRBJ2-3	-	-	CASSLGFGSLDTQYF	TGTGCCAGCAGCTTAGGATTCGGGAGTTTGGATACGCAGTATTTT
TRBV4-3	TRBJ1-2	-	-	CASSQDGHPNYGYTF	TGCGCCAGCAGCCAAGACGGGCACCCAAACTATGGCTACACCTTC
TRBV25-1	TRBJ1-1	-	few	CASSVNTVNTEAFF	TGTGCCAGCAGTGTCAATACAGTGAACACTGAAGCTTTCTTT
TRBV4-1	TRBJ2-1	TRBD2	-	CASSGTSGGAYEQFF	TGCGCCAGCAGCGGAACTAGCGGGGGGGCTTATGAGCAGTTCTTC
TRBV24-1	TRBJ2-2	-	-	CATMLSETGELFF	TGTGCCACCATGCTGAGTGAGACCGGGGAGCTGTTTTTT
TRBV10-3	TRBJ1-2	-	few	CAISDIGGSYGYTF	TGTGCCATCAGTGACATCGGGGGAAGCTATGGCTACACCTTC
TRBV10-3	TRBJ2-1	-	few	CAISESTDNSRSYNEQFF	TGTGCCATCAGTGAGTCGACTGATAATAGTCGCTCCTACAATGAGCAGTTCTTC
TRBV4-1	TRBJ2-5	-	-	CASSQEVYRQETQYF	TGCGCCAGCAGCCAAGAAGTCTACAGGCAAGAGACCCAGTACTTC
TRBV12-3/TRBV12-4	TRBJ1-2	TRBD1	many	CASSLRETGVRLYGYTF	TGTGCCAGCAGTTTACGAGAGACAGGGGTGAGGTTGTATGGCTACACCTTC
TRBV5-3	TRBJ2-1	-	-	CASSSGIVRNEQFF	TGTGCCAGCAGCTCCGGGATAGTGAGGAATGAGCAGTTCTTC
TRBV5-6	TRBJ2-2	-	few	CASSPPDRYTGELFF	TGTGCCAGCAGCCCACCCGACAGGTACACCGGGGAGCTGTTTTTT
TRBV6-4	TRBJ2-3	-	few	CASSKRLATTDTQYF	TGTGCCAGCAGTAAGCGGTTGGCGACCACAGATACGCAGTATTTT
TRBV3-1	TRBJ2-2	TRBD1	few	CASSQVRDRGLNGELFF	TGTGCCAGCAGCCAAGTAAGGGACAGGGGGCTGAACGGGGAGCTGTTTTTT
TRBV6-6	TRBJ2-1	TRBD2	-	CASSYPGSGARAEQFF	TGTGCCAGCAGTTATCCGGGTAGCGGGGCTAGGGCTGAGCAGTTCTTC
TRBV7-2	TRBJ1-3	TRBD1	many	CASSLAGQGASLGNTIYF	TGTGCCAGCAGCTTAGCCGGACAGGGGGCTTCGCTAGGAAACACCATATATTTT
TRBV27	TRBJ2-7	-	-	CASSLRGGGSYEQYF	TGTGCCAGCAGTTTACGGGGCGGAGGTTCCTACGAGCAGTACTTC
TRBV12-5	TRBJ2-2	TRBD1	few	CASGNRTGFYTGELFF	TGTGCTAGTGGTAACCGGACAGGGTTTTACACCGGGGAGCTGTTTTTT
TRBV7-9	TRBJ2-7	-	few	CASAADPGYEQYF	TGTGCCAGCGCTGCTGATCCGGGCTACGAGCAGTACTTC
TRBV7-2	TRBJ2-5	TRBD1	few	CASSPGQLYQETQYF	TGTGCCAGCAGCCCGGGACAGCTTTATCAAGAGACCCAGTACTTC
TRBV25-1	TRBJ2-7	-	-	CASSPLEHSSYEQYF	TGTGCCAGCAGTCCCCTAGAGCACTCCTCCTACGAGCAGTACTTC
TRBV11-3	TRBJ2-3	-	few	CASSWTTGSTDTQYF	TGTGCCAGCAGCTGGACTACAGGGAGCACAGATACGCAGTATTTT
TRBV5-6	TRBJ2-1	-	-	CASSLARLALSSYNEQFF	TGTGCCAGCAGCTTGGCCCGGTTGGCACTCAGCTCCTACAATGAGCAGTTCTTC
TRBV4-3	TRBJ2-6	-	-	CASSQDDNWAGANVLTF	TGCGCCAGCAGCCAAGATGACAATTGGGCTGGGGCCAACGTCCTGACTTTC
TRBV9	TRBJ2-2	TRBD2	-	CASSHHSGGNTGELFF	TGTGCCAGCAGCCATCACAGCGGGGGAAACACCGGGGAGCTGTTTTTT
TRBV20-1	TRBJ2-5	-	-	CSARAGWIIQETQYF	TGCAGTGCTAGGGCAGGGTGGATTATACAAGAGACCCAGTACTTC
TRBV6-1	TRBJ2-1	TRBD1	-	CASSPSRDRVSEQFF	TGTGCCAGCAGTCCATCCCGGGACAGGGTTAGTGAGCAGTTCTTC
TRBV5-1	TRBJ1-1	-	few	CASRAGITEAFF	TGCGCCAGCAGGGCGGGGATCACTGAAGCTTTCTTT
TRBV25-1	TRBJ1-3	TRBD1	-	CASSTGQGAFLAGNTIYF	TGTGCCAGCAGTACAGGACAGGGGGCCTTCTTAGCTGGAAACACCATATATTTT
TRBV7-2	TRBJ2-2	TRBD2	many	CASSFIAGAGTGELFF	TGTGCCAGCAGCTTCATAGCGGGGGCCGGGACCGGGGAGCTGTTTTTT
TRBV4-3	TRBJ2-3	TRBD2	-	CASSQDYGGGALATSTDTQYF	TGCGCCAGCAGCCAAGATTATGGCGGGGGGGCTTTAGCCACGAGCACAGATACGCAGTATTTT
TRBV24-1	TRBJ1-1	-	-	CAARDGNTEAFF	TGTGCCGCACGTGACGGGAACACTGAAGCTTTCTTT
TRBV6-1	TRBJ2-6	-	many	CASSLDSGANVLTF	TGTGCCAGCAGTTTGGACTCTGGGGCCAACGTCCTGACTTTC
TRBV12-3/TRBV12-4	TRBJ2-3	-	few	CASSPTSGADTDTQYF	TGTGCCAGCAGTCCCACCTCCGGGGCGGACACAGATACGCAGTATTTT